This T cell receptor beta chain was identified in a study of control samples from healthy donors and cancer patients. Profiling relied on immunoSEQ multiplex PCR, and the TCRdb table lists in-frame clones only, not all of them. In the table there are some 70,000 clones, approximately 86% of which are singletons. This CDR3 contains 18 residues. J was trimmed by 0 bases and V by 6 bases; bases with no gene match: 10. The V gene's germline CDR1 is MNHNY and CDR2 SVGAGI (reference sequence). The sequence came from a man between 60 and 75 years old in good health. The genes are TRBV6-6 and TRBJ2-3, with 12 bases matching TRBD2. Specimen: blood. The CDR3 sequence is CASSRTSGRILSTDTQYF. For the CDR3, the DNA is TGTGCCAGCAGCCGAACTAGCGGGAGGATATTGAGCACAGATACGCAGTATTTT.